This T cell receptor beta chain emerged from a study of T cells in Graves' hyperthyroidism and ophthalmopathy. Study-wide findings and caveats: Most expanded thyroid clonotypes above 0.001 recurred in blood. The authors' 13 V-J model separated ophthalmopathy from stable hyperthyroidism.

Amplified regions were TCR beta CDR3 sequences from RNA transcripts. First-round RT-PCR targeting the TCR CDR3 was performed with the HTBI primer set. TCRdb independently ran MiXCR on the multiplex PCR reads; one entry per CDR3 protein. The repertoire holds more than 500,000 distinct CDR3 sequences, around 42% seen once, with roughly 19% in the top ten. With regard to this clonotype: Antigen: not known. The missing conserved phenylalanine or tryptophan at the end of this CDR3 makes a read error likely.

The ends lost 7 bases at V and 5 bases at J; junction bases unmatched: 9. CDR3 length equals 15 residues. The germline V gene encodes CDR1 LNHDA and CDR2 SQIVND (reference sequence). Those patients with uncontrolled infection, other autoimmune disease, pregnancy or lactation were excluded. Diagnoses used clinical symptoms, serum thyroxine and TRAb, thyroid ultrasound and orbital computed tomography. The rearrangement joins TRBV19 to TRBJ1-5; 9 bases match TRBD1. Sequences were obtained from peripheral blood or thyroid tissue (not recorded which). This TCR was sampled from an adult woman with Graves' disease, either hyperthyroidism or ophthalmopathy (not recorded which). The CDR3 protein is CASTHGTGPYQPQHL. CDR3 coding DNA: TGTGCCAGTACCCATGGGACAGGGCCCTATCAGCCCCAGCATCTT.